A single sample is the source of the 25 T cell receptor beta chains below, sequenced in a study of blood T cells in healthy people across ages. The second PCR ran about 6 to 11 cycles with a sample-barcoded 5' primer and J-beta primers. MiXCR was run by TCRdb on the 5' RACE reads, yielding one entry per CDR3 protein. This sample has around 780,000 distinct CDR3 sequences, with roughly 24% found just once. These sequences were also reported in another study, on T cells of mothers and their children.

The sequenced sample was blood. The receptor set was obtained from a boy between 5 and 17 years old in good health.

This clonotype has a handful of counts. In DNA form, the CDR3 reads TGTGCCAGCAAACCGGGACAGGGTCGTTCCGAGCAGTACTTC. It is translated as CASKPGQGRSEQYF. This chain links TRBV28 with TRBJ2-7; 9 positions match TRBD1. Per germline, CDR1 MDHEN and CDR2 SYDVKM. V gave up 7 bases and J gave up 6 bases; unmatched junction bases: 10. This CDR3 region has 14 residues.

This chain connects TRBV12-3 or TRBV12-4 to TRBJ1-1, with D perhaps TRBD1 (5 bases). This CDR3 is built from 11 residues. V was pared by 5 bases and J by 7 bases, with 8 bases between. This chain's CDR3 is CASSTDSEAFF. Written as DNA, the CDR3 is TGTGCCAGCAGTACCGACAGTGAAGCTTTCTTT.

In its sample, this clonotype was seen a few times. CDR3 region: CASSLERVPLHF. In nucleotides, the CDR3 is TGTGCCAGCAGTTTGGAGCGCGTACCCCTCCACTTT. The V gene is TRBV7-2, the J gene TRBJ1-6; D not certain. This CDR3 has 12 residues. Germline V gene lookup returns CDR1 SGHTA and CDR2 FQGNSA. V shed 6 bases and J shed 12 bases, with 12 bases lying between them.

In DNA form, the CDR3 reads TGTGCCAGCAGCCAAGATAAGACTAGCGTCTACAATGAGCAGTTCTTC. Its protein is CASSQDKTSVYNEQFF. The V call is TRBV4-2, the J call TRBJ2-1, with 8 bases that match TRBD2. The V gene end was trimmed by 0 bases and the J gene end by 3 bases; junction bases not matched to a gene: 4. This CDR3 has 16 residues. CDR1 and CDR2 from the germline V gene are LGHNA and YNFKEQ.

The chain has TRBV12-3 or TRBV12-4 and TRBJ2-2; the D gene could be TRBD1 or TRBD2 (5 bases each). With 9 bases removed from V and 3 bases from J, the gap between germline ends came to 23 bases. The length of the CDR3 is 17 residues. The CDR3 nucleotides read TGTGCCAGTAGGGCTCCCTCCGGGACGATGTACACCGGGGAGCTGTTTTTT. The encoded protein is CASRAPSGTMYTGELFF.

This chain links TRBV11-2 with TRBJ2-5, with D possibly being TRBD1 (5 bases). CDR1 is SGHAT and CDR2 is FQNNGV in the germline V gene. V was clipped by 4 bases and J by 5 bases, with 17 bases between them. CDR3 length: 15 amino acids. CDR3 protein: CASSSQGPGWETQYF. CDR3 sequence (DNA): TGTGCCAGCAGCTCCCAGGGCCCCGGGTGGGAGACCCAGTACTTC.

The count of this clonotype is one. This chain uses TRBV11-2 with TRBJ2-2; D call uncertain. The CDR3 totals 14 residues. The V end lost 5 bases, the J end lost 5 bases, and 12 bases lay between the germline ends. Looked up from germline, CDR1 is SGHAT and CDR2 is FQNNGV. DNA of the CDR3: TGTGCCAGCAGCATGGGATTTCTTACCGGGGAGCTGTTTTTT. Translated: CASSMGFLTGELFF.

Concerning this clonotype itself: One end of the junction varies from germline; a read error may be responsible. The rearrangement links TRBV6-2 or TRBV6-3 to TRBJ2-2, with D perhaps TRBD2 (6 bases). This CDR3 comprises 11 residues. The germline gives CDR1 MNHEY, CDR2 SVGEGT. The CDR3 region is CASSYAGGLFF. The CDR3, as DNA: TGTGCCAGCAGTTACGCCGGGGGGCTGTTTTTT.

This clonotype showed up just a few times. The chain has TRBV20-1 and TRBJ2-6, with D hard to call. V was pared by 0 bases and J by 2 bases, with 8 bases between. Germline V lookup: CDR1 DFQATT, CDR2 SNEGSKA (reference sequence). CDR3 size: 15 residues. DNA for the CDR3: TGCAGTGCTAGAGATGCGGTCGCTGGGGCCAACGTCCTGACTTTC. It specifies CSARDAVAGANVLTF.

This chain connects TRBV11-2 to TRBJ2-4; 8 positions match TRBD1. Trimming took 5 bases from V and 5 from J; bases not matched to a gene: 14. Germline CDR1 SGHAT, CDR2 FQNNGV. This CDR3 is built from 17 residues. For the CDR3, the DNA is TGTGCCAGCAGCCAAGGACAGGGACACGTAGGCCAAAACATTCAGTACTTC. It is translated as CASSQGQGHVGQNIQYF.

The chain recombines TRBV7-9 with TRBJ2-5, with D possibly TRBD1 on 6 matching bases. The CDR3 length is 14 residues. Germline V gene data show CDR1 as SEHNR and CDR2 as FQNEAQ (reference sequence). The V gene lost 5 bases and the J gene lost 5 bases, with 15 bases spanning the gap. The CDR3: CASSDLDRTETQYF. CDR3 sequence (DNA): TGTGCCAGCAGCGACCTCGACAGGACCGAGACCCAGTACTTC. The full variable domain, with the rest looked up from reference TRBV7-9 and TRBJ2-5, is DTGVSQNPRHKITKRGQNVTFRCDPISEHNRLYWYRQTLGQGPEFLTYFQNEAQLEKSRLLSDRFSAERPKGSFSTLEIQRTEQGDSAMYLCASSDLDRTETQYFGPGTRLLVL.

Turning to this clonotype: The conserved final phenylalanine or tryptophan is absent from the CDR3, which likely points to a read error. The CDR3 reads CASSQLLASSTDTQYL. The CDR3 DNA reads as TGTGCCAGCAGTCAACTACTAGCTAGCTCTACAGATACGCAGTATCTT. The chain uses TRBV12-3 or TRBV12-4 and TRBJ2-3; D is perhaps TRBD2 (6 bases). V lost 5 bases and J lost 3, with 18 bases in between. This CDR3 comprises 16 residues.

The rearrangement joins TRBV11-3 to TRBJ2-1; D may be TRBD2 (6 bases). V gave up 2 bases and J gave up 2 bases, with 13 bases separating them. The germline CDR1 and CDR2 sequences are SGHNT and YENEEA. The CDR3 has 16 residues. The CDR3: CASSLSGLPPYNEQFF. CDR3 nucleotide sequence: TGTGCCAGCAGCTTATCGGGACTCCCTCCCTACAATGAGCAGTTCTTC. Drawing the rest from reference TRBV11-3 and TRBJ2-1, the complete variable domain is EAGVVQSPRYKIIEKKQPVAFWCNPISGHNTLYWYLQNLGQGPELLIRYENEEAVDDSQLPKDRFSAERLKGVDSTLKIQPAELGDSAVYLCASSLSGLPPYNEQFFGPGTRLTVL.

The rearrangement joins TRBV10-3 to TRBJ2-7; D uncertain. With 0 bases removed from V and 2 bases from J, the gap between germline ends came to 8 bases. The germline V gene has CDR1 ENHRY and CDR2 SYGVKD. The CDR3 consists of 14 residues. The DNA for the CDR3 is TGTGCCATCAGTGAGTCGAGGCTAGCCTACGAGCAGTACTTC. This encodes CAISESRLAYEQYF.

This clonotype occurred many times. This CDR3 is CASSLGSWETQYF. The CDR3 DNA sequence: TGTGCCAGCAGTTTAGGCTCGTGGGAGACCCAGTACTTC. The chain employs TRBV12-3 or TRBV12-4 and TRBJ2-5, with unresolved D. CDR3 length: 13 residues. V was trimmed by 1 base and J by 5 bases, leaving 8 bases between them.

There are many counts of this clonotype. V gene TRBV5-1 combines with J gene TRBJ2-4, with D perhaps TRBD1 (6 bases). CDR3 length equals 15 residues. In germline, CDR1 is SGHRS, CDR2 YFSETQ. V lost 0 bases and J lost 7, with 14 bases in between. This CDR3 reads CASSLAGAGENIQYF. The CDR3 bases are TGCGCCAGCAGCTTGGCCGGGGCAGGGGAGAACATTCAGTACTTC.

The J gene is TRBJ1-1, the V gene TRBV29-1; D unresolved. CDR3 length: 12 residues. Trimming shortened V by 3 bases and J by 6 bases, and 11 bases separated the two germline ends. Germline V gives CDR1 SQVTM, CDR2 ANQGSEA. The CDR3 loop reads CSVDSAPAEAFF. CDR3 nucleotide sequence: TGCAGCGTTGACTCGGCACCCGCTGAAGCTTTCTTT. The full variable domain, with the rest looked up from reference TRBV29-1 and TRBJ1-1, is SAVISQKPSRDICQRGTSLTIQCQVDSQVTMMFWYRQQPGQSLTLIATANQGSEATYESGFVIDKFPISRPNLTFSTLTVSNMSPEDSSIYLCSVDSAPAEAFFGQGTRLTVV.

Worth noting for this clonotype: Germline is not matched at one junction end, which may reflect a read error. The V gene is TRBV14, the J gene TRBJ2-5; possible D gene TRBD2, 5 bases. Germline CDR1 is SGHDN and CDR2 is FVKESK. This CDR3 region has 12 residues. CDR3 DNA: TGTGCCAGCAGCGTCGTCGGGAAGACCCGGTACTTC. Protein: CASSVVGKTRYF.

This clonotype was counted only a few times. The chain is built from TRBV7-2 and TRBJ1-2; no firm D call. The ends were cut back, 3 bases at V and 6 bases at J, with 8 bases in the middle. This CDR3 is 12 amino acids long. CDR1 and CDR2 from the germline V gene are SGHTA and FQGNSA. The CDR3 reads CASSFPGHGYTF. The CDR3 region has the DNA TGTGCCAGCAGCTTTCCAGGCCATGGCTACACCTTC.

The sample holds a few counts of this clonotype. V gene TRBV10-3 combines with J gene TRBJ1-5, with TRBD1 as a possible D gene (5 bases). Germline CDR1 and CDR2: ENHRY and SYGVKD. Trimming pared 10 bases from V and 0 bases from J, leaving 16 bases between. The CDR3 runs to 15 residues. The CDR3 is CAKGRLPYSNQPQHF. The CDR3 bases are TGTGCCAAGGGACGCCTACCTTATAGCAATCAGCCCCAGCATTTT.

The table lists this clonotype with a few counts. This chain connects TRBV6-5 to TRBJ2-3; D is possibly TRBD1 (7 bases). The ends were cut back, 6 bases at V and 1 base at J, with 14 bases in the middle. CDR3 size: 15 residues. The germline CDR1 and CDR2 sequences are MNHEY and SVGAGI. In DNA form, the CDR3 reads TGTGCCAGCAGCAATCAGGGGGGCGGCACAGATACGCAGTATTTT. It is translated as CASSNQGGGTDTQYF.

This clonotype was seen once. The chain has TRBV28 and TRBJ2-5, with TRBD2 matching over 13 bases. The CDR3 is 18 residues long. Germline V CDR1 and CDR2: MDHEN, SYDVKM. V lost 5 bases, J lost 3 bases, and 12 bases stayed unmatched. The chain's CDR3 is CASSPGTSGDFGKETQYF. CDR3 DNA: TGTGCCAGCAGTCCAGGGACTAGCGGGGACTTCGGGAAAGAGACCCAGTACTTC. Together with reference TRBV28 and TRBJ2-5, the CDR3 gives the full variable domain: DVKVTQSSRYLVKRTGEKVFLECVQDMDHENMFWYRQDPGLGLRLIYFSYDVKMKEKGDIPEGYSVSREKKERFSLILESASTNQTSMYLCASSPGTSGDFGKETQYFGPGTRLLVL.

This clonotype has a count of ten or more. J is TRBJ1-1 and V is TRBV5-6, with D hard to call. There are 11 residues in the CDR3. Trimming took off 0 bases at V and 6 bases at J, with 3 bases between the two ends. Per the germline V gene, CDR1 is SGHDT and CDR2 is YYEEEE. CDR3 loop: CASSLAAEAFF. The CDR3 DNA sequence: TGTGCCAGCAGCTTGGCGGCTGAAGCTTTCTTT.

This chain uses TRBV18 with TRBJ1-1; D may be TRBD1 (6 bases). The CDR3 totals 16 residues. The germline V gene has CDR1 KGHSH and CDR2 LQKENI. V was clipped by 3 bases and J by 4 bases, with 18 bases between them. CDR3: CASSPQRGNIGTEAFF. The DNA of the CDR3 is TGTGCCAGCTCACCTCAGAGGGGGAATATAGGCACTGAAGCTTTCTTT.

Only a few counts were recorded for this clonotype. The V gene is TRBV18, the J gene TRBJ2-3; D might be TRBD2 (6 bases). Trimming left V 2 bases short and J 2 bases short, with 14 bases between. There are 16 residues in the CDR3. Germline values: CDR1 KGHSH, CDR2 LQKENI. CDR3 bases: TGTGCCAGCTCACCAATAAGAAGCGGGCCCACAGATACGCAGTATTTT. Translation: CASSPIRSGPTDTQYF.